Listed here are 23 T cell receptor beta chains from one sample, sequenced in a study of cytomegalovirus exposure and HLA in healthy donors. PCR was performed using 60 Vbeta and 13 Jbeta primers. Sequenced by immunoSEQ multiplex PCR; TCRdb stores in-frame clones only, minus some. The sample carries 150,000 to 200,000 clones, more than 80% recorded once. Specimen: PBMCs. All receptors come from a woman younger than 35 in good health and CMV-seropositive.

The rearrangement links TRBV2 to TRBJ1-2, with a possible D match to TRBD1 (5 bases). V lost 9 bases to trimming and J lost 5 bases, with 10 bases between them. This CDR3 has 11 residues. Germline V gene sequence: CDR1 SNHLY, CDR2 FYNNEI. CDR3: CARQVGYGYTF. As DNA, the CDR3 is TGTGCCAGACAGGTTGGGTATGGCTACACCTTC.

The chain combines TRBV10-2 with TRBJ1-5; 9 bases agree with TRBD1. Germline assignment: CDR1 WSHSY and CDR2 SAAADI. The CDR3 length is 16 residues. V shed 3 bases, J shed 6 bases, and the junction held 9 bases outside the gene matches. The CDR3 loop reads CASSDGQGNFGQPQHF. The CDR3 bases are TGCGCCAGCAGTGACGGACAGGGGAATTTTGGTCAGCCCCAGCATTTT.

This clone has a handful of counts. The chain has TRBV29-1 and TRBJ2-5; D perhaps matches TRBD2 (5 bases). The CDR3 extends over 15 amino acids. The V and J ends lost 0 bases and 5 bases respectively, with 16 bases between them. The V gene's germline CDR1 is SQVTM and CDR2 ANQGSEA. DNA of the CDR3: TGCAGCGTTGAAGAAAGACCCCGGGGTTCGGAGACCCAGTACTTC. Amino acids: CSVEERPRGSETQYF.

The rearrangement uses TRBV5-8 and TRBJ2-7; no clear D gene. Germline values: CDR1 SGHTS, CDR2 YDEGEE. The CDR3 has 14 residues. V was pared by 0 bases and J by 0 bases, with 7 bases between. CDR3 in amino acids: CASSLVPVSYEQYF. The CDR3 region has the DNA TGTGCCAGCAGCTTGGTGCCAGTCTCCTACGAGCAGTACTTC.

The CDR3 bases are TGTGCCAGCAGCCAAGTTCTTCCCAGAAGCTACGAGCAGTACTTC. The encoded protein is CASSQVLPRSYEQYF. This sequence joins TRBV4-2 and TRBJ2-7, with D uncertain. The CDR3 sequence is 15 residues long. CDR1 and CDR2 from the germline V gene are LGHNA and YNFKEQ. V was shortened by 1 base and J by 3 bases, with 13 bases between the two germline ends.

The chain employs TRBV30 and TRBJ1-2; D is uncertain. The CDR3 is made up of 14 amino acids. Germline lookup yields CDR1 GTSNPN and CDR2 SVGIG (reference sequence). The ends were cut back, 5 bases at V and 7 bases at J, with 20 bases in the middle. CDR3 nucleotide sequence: TGTGCCTGGGGCATTGCCTCGCTTCCCTCTGGCTACACCTTC. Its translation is CAWGIASLPSGYTF.

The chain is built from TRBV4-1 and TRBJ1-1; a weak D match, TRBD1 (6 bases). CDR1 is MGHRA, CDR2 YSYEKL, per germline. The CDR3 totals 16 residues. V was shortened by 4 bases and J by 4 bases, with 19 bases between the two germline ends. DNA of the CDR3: TGCGCCAGCAGCCCCGGCCGTGGGGGCCCAGGCACTGAAGCTTTCTTT. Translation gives CASSPGRGGPGTEAFF.

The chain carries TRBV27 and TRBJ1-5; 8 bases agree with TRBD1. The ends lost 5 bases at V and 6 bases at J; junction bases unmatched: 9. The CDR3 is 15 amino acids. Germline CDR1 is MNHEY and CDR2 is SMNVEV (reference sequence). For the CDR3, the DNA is TGTGCCAGCAGTGTCAACAGGGGGGGAACTCAGCCCCAGCATTTT. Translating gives CASSVNRGGTQPQHF.

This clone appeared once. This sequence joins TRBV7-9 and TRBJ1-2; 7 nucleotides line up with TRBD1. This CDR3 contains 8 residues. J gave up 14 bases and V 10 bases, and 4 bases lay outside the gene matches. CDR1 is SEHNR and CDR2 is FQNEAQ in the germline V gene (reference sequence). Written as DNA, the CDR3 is TGTGCCACCTCAGGGGGGACCTTC. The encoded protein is CATSGGTF.

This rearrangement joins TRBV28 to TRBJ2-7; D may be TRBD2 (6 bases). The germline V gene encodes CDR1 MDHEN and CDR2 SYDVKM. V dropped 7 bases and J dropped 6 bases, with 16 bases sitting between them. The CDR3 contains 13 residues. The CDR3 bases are TGTGCCAGCACCCGGGGGAAGTCACCCGAGCAGTACTTC. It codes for CASTRGKSPEQYF. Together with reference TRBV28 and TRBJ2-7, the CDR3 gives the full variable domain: DVKVTQSSRYLVKRTGEKVFLECVQDMDHENMFWYRQDPGLGLRLIYFSYDVKMKEKGDIPEGYSVSREKKERFSLILESASTNQTSMYLCASTRGKSPEQYFGPGTRLTVT.

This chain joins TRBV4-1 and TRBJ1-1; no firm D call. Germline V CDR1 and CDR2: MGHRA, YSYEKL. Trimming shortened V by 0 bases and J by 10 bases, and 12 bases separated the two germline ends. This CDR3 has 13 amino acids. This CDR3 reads CASSQDTPSRAFF. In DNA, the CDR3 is TGCGCCAGCAGCCAAGATACCCCGTCGCGAGCTTTCTTT.

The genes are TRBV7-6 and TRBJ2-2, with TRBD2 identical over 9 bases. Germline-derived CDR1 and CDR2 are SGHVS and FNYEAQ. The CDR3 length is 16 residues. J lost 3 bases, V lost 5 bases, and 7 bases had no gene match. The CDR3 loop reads CASSPLAGEYTGELFF. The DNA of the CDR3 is TGTGCCAGCAGCCCCTTAGCGGGGGAGTACACCGGGGAGCTGTTTTTT.

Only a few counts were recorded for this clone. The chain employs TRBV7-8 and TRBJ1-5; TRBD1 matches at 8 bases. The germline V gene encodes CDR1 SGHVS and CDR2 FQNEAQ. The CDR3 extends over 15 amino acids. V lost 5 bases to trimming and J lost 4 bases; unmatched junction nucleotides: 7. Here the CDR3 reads CASSTRTGNNQPQHF. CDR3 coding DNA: TGTGCCAGCAGCACGCGGACAGGGAATAATCAGCCCCAGCATTTT.

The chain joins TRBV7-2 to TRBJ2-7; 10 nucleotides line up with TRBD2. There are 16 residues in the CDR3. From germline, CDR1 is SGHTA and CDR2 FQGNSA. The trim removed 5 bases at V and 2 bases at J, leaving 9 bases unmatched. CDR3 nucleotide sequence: TGTGCCAGCAGCCATTTATCTAGCGGGGGACCCTACGAGCAGTACTTC. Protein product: CASSHLSSGGPYEQYF.

The CDR3 nucleotides are TGTGCTAGTGGTTTGGGCACTAGCGGGGGATGGGAGACCCAGTACTTC. It yields the protein CASGLGTSGGWETQYF. The chain couples TRBV12-5 to TRBJ2-5, with TRBD2 matching 11 bases. This CDR3 has 16 residues. V trimming: 1 base; J trimming: 5 bases; junction bases outside the gene matches: 6. Germline V gene data show CDR1 as LGHNT and CDR2 as FRNRAP.

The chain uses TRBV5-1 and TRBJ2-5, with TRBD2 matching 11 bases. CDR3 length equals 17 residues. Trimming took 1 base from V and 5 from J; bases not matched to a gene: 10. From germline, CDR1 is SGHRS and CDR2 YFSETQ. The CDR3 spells CASSLQDVTSGVETQYF. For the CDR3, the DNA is TGCGCCAGCAGCTTGCAGGACGTGACTAGCGGGGTTGAGACCCAGTACTTC.

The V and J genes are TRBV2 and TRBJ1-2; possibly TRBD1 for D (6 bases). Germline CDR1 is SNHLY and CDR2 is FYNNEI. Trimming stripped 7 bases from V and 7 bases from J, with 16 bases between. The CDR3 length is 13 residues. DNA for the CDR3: TGTGCCAGCAATCCAGGGGCCGCGTCTGGCTACACCTTC. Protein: CASNPGAASGYTF.

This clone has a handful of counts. The CDR3 sequence: CASSKDSGGKETQYF. CDR3 nucleotides: TGTGCCAGCAGCAAAGATAGCGGGGGGAAAGAGACCCAGTACTTC. The chain employs TRBV9 and TRBJ2-5, with 10 bases fitting TRBD2. The CDR3 contains 15 residues. After removal of 4 bases from V and 3 bases from J, the junction contained 6 bases not matched to a gene. Per the germline V gene, CDR1 is SGDLS and CDR2 is YYNGEE.

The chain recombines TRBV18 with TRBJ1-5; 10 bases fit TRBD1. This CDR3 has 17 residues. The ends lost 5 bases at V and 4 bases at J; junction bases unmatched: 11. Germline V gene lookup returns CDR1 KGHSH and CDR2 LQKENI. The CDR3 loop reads CASSAKLPGQGNQPQHF. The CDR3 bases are TGTGCCAGCTCAGCCAAACTACCGGGACAGGGGAATCAGCCCCAGCATTTT.

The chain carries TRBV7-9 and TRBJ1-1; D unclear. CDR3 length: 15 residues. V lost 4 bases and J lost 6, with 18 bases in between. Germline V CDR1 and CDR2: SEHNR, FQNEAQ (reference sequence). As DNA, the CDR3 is TGTGCCAGCAGCTCTTCTGACGCGGGGTCAGCTGAAGCTTTCTTT. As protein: CASSSSDAGSAEAFF.

The CDR3: CASSPEDRENTGELFF. In nucleotides, the CDR3 is TGTGCCAGCTCACCGGAAGACAGAGAGAACACCGGGGAGCTGTTTTTT. This chain links TRBV18 with TRBJ2-2; D may be TRBD1 (5 bases). The CDR3 runs to 16 residues. V gave up 3 bases and J gave up 1 base, with 12 bases separating them. From germline, CDR1 is KGHSH and CDR2 LQKENI.

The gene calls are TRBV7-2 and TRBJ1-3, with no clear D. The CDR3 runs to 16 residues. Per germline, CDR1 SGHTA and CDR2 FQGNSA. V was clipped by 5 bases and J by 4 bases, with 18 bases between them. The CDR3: CASSTGISQLGNTIYF. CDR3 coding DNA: TGTGCCAGCAGCACCGGGATATCGCAGCTAGGAAACACCATATATTTT. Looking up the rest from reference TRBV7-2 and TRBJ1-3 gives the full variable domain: GAGVSQSPSNKVTEKGKDVELRCDPISGHTALYWYRQSLGQGLEFLIYFQGNSAPDKSGLPSDRFSAERTGGSVSTLTIQRTQQEDSAVYLCASSTGISQLGNTIYFGEGSWLTVV.

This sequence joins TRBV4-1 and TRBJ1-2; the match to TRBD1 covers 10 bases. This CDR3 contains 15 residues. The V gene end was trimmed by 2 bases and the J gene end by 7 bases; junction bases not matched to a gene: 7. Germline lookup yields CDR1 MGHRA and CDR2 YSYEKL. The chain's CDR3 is CASSQWDRGGVGYTF. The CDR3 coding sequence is TGCGCCAGCAGCCAATGGGACAGGGGTGGGGTTGGCTACACCTTC.